One and the same sample provided the 16 T cell receptor beta chains below, sequenced in a study of shared clonotypes between healthy human individuals. Only in-frame clones appear in the TCRdb table, and some are missing; sequencing was by immunoSEQ multiplex PCR. The repertoire holds hundreds of thousands of clones, with around 97% as singletons. What was sequenced was naive CD4+ T cells sorted from blood. Subset here: CD45RA+ positively selected. The receptors were sampled from a woman aged 25 to 45 in good health.

The rearrangement uses TRBV2 and TRBJ1-5, with a tentative D call TRBD1 (5 bases). Trimming took off 6 bases at V and 5 bases at J, with 14 bases between the two ends. This CDR3 spans 14 amino acids. Looked up from germline, CDR1 is SNHLY and CDR2 is FYNNEI. The CDR3 coding sequence is TGTGCCAGCAGGGTAGGGGTTTTGTATCAGCCCCAGCATTTT. Protein: CASRVGVLYQPQHF.

V gene TRBV5-1 combines with J gene TRBJ2-1; D gene uncertain. With 4 bases removed from V and 4 bases from J, the gap between germline ends came to 3 bases. The CDR3 has 11 residues. Germline loops: CDR1 SGHRS, CDR2 YFSETQ. The CDR3 DNA is TGCGCCAGCAGCGCGTACAATGAGCAGTTCTTC. It yields the protein CASSAYNEQFF.

The rearrangement links TRBV6-1 to TRBJ2-5, with D tentatively TRBD1 (5 bases). CDR1 and CDR2 (germline): MNHNS, SASEGT. The V end was cut by 5 bases, the J end by 4 bases, with 14 bases between. The CDR3 length is 14 residues. The CDR3 is CASSLRGGRETQYF. For the CDR3, the DNA is TGTGCCAGCAGTCTAAGGGGTGGCCGAGAGACCCAGTACTTC.

The chain is built from TRBV5-1 and TRBJ2-5, with TRBD2 matching 10 bases. Germline values: CDR1 SGHRS, CDR2 YFSETQ. This CDR3 has 14 residues. J gave up 7 bases and V 4 bases, and 7 bases lay outside the gene matches. The CDR3 nucleotides read TGCGCCAGCAGCGGCGGGACTAGCGAAGGGACCCAGTACTTC. Translation gives CASSGGTSEGTQYF.

On this clone itself: Other nucleotide sequences in the sample specify the same CDR3. The chain is built from TRBV7-3 and TRBJ2-5; tentative D call: TRBD1 (6 bases). V dropped 5 bases and J dropped 1 base, with 8 bases sitting between them. This CDR3 region has 13 residues. Germline V lookup: CDR1 SGHTA, CDR2 FQGTGA. Here the CDR3 reads CASSRDTQETQYF. In DNA, the CDR3 is TGTGCCAGCAGCCGGGACACCCAAGAGACCCAGTACTTC.

This chain links TRBV5-1 with TRBJ2-1, with 7 nucleotides matching TRBD2. Germline CDR1 SGHRS, CDR2 YFSETQ. Trimming took 6 bases from V and 2 from J; bases not matched to a gene: 11. CDR3 size: 16 residues. As DNA, the CDR3 is TGCGCCAGCACGCGTACGGCTAGCGGAGCCTACAATGAGCAGTTCTTC. This codes for CASTRTASGAYNEQFF.

The chain combines TRBV19 with TRBJ2-2, with D possibly being TRBD1 (6 bases). CDR3 length: 14 amino acids. V gave up 7 bases and J gave up 0 bases, with 9 bases separating them. Germline CDR1 reads LNHDA; CDR2 reads SQIVND (reference sequence). The CDR3 region is CASKGTSNTGELFF. Written as DNA, the CDR3 is TGTGCCAGTAAGGGGACATCGAACACCGGGGAGCTGTTTTTT.

V gene TRBV5-1 combines with J gene TRBJ1-1; no definite D call. Per the germline V gene, CDR1 is SGHRS and CDR2 is YFSETQ. The CDR3 covers 13 residues. V was shortened by 7 bases and J by 2 bases, with 12 bases between the two germline ends. The CDR3: CASRPGGNTEAFF. For the CDR3, the DNA is TGCGCCAGCCGGCCGGGAGGTAACACTGAAGCTTTCTTT.

This clone was counted once. The chain couples TRBV27 to TRBJ2-3, with 16 nucleotides matching TRBD2. The J segment lost 4 bases and the V segment lost 0 bases, leaving 4 bases of the junction unmatched. The germline V gene encodes CDR1 MNHEY and CDR2 SMNVEV (reference sequence). The CDR3 has 18 amino acids. The CDR3 DNA follows: TGTGCCAGCAGTTTATCGGGACTAGCGGGAGGGGAAGCAGATACGCAGTATTTT. Translated: CASSLSGLAGGEADTQYF.

V usage is TRBV21-1 and J usage is TRBJ1-2. TRBV21-1 is given as a pseudogene. The CDR3 consists of 16 residues. Here the CDR3 DNA reads TGTGCCAGCAGCACCACCTTAGGGGGGCTATATTGGGGCTACACCTTC. Protein product: CASSTTLGGLYWGYTF.

The chain's CDR3 is CASSFSGAGNQPQHF. The CDR3 DNA follows: TGTGCCAGCAGCTTTTCCGGAGCGGGCAATCAGCCCCAGCATTTT. This sequence joins TRBV7-8 and TRBJ1-5; D uncertain. Germline lookup yields CDR1 SGHVS and CDR2 FQNEAQ. V was shortened by 3 bases and J by 2 bases, with 11 bases between the two germline ends. This CDR3 comprises 15 residues.

The rearrangement links TRBV7-8 to TRBJ1-6; the match to TRBD1 covers 8 bases. Germline CDR1 SGHVS, CDR2 FQNEAQ. V lost 1 base to trimming and J lost 10 bases; unmatched junction nucleotides: 9. This CDR3 spans 16 amino acids. Here the CDR3 DNA reads TGTGCCAGCAGCTTAGGGTCGGACAGGGTTCAGTCACCCCTCCACTTT. Translation: CASSLGSDRVQSPLHF. Full variable domain (remainder filled in from reference TRBV7-8 and TRBJ1-6): GAGVSQSPRYKVAKRGQDVALRCDPISGHVSLFWYQQALGQGPEFLTYFQNEAQLDKSGLPSDRFFAERPEGSVSTLKIQRTQQEDSAVYLCASSLGSDRVQSPLHFGNGTRLTVT.

V and J are TRBV11-2 and TRBJ2-2; 8 nucleotides line up with TRBD2. This CDR3 spans 18 amino acids. Unmatched junction bases numbered 12, after V lost 4 bases and J lost 2 bases. CDR1 SGHAT and CDR2 FQNNGV come from the germline V gene. The CDR3 loop reads CASSSIKTVAGNTGELFF. The CDR3 nucleotides read TGTGCCAGCAGCTCCATTAAAACGGTAGCGGGAAACACCGGGGAGCTGTTTTTT.

V gene TRBV19 combines with J gene TRBJ1-5, with 9 bases fitting TRBD1. Germline V gives CDR1 LNHDA, CDR2 SQIVND (reference sequence). Unmatched junction bases numbered 10, after V lost 4 bases and J lost 0 bases. The CDR3 is 18 residues long. The CDR3 spells CASSTGQGFVYSNQPQHF. The CDR3 nucleotides read TGTGCCAGTAGTACTGGACAGGGGTTCGTCTATAGCAATCAGCCCCAGCATTTT. Variable domain in full (rest from reference TRBV19 and TRBJ1-5): DGGITQSPKYLFRKEGQNVTLSCEQNLNHDAMYWYRQDPGQGLRLIYYSQIVNDFQKGDIAEGYSVSREKKESFPLTVTSAQKNPTAFYLCASSTGQGFVYSNQPQHFGDGTRLSIL.

The chain recombines TRBV4-1 with TRBJ1-2; possibly TRBD1 for D (5 bases). This CDR3 contains 17 residues. With 0 bases removed from V and 5 bases from J, the gap between germline ends came to 19 bases. Germline-derived CDR1 and CDR2 are MGHRA and YSYEKL. The CDR3 DNA sequence: TGCGCCAGCAGCCAAGAGTTTTATCAGGGCCTCTTTTATGGCTACACCTTC. Translating gives CASSQEFYQGLFYGYTF.

The V gene is TRBV12-5, the J gene TRBJ2-3; D remains unclear. Looked up from germline, CDR1 is LGHNT and CDR2 is FRNRAP. The CDR3 sequence is 13 residues long. V shed 1 base and J shed 2 bases, with 4 bases lying between them. The CDR3 is CASGLDTTDTQYF. The CDR3 DNA reads as TGTGCTAGTGGTTTGGACACCACAGATACGCAGTATTTT.